Sequencing of this T cell receptor (beta chain) was carried out in a study of T-cell reconstitution after alpha-beta-depleted transplantation in children. Study-wide findings and caveats: It was newly produced T cells that mostly accounted for T-cell counts and diversity one year after transplant.

The TCRbeta library incorporated unique molecular identifiers. Each CDR3 protein gets one entry after TCRdb re-called the PCR reads with MiXCR. The table lists around 450,000 distinct CDR3 sequences, around two fifths of them singletons, with about 30% in the top ten. Regarding this clonotype: The antigen remains undetermined.

Trimming shortened V by 0 bases and J by 1 base, and 16 bases separated the two germline ends. CDR3 length: 18 residues. CDR1 MGHRA and CDR2 YSYEKL come from the germline V gene. The chain employs TRBV4-1 and TRBJ2-1, with TRBD1 as a possible D gene (6 bases). The sample was PBMCs, taken before TCRalphabeta/CD19-depleted stem cell transplant. The sequence was collected from a girl aged 2 to 9 with aplastic anemia, due to receive a stem cell transplant. This CDR3 reads CASSQEVRGSGSYNEQFF. In DNA form, the CDR3 reads TGCGCCAGCAGCCAAGAAGTTAGGGGGAGTGGGTCCTACAATGAGCAGTTCTTC.